Listed here are 15 T cell receptor beta chains from one sample, sequenced in a study of T cell responses to AZD1222 COVID-19 vaccine. Only in-frame clones appear in the TCRdb table, and some are missing; sequencing was by immunoSEQ multiplex PCR. The sample shows some 100,000 clones, roughly nine tenths of them seen only once. The starting material was peripheral blood, obtained 28 days after the second AZD1222 dose. The receptor source for this set is an adult who received the AZD1222 COVID-19 vaccine.

This clone has a single count. V usage is TRBV5-1 and J usage is TRBJ1-1; D is possibly TRBD1 (5 bases). The germline V gene encodes CDR1 SGHRS and CDR2 YFSETQ. Trimming removed 4 bases at V and 1 base at J, with 11 bases between. This CDR3 has 14 amino acids. CDR3 bases: TGCGCCAGCAGCCAAGGAGGGGAGAACACTGAAGCTTTCTTT. Translated: CASSQGGENTEAFF.

The chain is built from TRBV15 and TRBJ2-7; the match to TRBD2 covers 8 bases. The germline V gene has CDR1 LNHNV and CDR2 YYDKDF (reference sequence). The CDR3 is 15 amino acids. Losses at the gene ends were 1 base for V and 0 bases for J; bases not matched to a gene: 2. Here the CDR3 reads CATSRAGGASYEQYF. The CDR3 nucleotides are TGTGCCACCAGCAGAGCGGGGGGGGCCTCCTACGAGCAGTACTTC.

This clone appeared once. The chain is built from TRBV7-2 and TRBJ1-2, with 9 bases identical to TRBD1. Germline CDR1 reads SGHTA; CDR2 reads FQGNSA. The CDR3 runs to 16 residues. V shed 6 bases and J 0 bases; nucleotides not matched to a gene: 8. The CDR3 loop reads CASRPGTGLTNYGYTF. In DNA, the CDR3 is TGTGCCAGCAGACCCGGGACAGGGCTAACTAACTATGGCTACACCTTC.

The chain combines TRBV5-1 with TRBJ1-2, with TRBD1 as a possible D gene (6 bases). V was cut by 4 bases and J by 6 bases, with 16 bases left in between. The germline CDR1 and CDR2 sequences are SGHRS and YFSETQ. The CDR3 is 14 residues long. CDR3 DNA sequence: TGCGCCAGCAGCCCGCACCGGGACAACAATGGCTACACCTTC. Its protein product is CASSPHRDNNGYTF.

This clone was picked up a small number of times. The chain uses TRBV23-1 and TRBJ1-1; TRBD1 is a possible D gene (6 bases). TRBV23-1 has ORF status, its function being uncertain. The CDR3 is 16 residues long. Trimming stripped 0 bases from V and 3 bases from J, with 14 bases between. The CDR3 loop is CASSQSGGRYDTEAFF. The CDR3 DNA reads TGCGCCAGCAGTCAATCAGGGGGTCGTTATGACACTGAAGCTTTCTTT.

Only one count was recorded for this clone. J is TRBJ2-1 and V is TRBV7-8, with D possibly TRBD2 on 5 matching bases. V lost 5 bases and J lost 9, with 23 bases in between. Germline CDR1 SGHVS, CDR2 FQNEAQ. The CDR3 is made up of 16 amino acids. The CDR3 DNA is TGTGCCAGCAGCATCGGGAACCCCCTTAGGTTCGGTGAGCAGTTCTTC. As protein: CASSIGNPLRFGEQFF.

The chain is built from TRBV27 and TRBJ1-4; maybe TRBD1 (6 bases). The germline V gene has CDR1 MNHEY and CDR2 SMNVEV (reference sequence). The CDR3 sequence is 18 residues long. The V and J ends lost 6 bases and 0 bases respectively, with 20 bases between them. CDR3 in DNA: TGTGCCAGCAGCTTCCGTCCGGGACAAAGATCAACTAATGAAAAACTGTTTTTT. Protein product: CASSFRPGQRSTNEKLFF.

V usage is TRBV7-8 and J usage is TRBJ2-2; D is uncertain. The V gene lost 1 base and the J gene lost 0 bases, with 9 bases spanning the gap. From germline, CDR1 is SGHVS and CDR2 FQNEAQ. The CDR3 totals 16 residues. DNA for the CDR3: TGTGCCAGCAGCTTAGTTTCAAAACCGAACACCGGGGAGCTGTTTTTT. Amino acid sequence: CASSLVSKPNTGELFF.

This chain links TRBV5-4 with TRBJ1-1; a weak D match, TRBD1 (6 bases). Germline loops: CDR1 SGHNT, CDR2 YYREEE (reference sequence). V was trimmed by 2 bases and J by 3 bases, leaving 11 bases between them. CDR3 length equals 14 residues. The CDR3: CASSFRGAYTEAFF. The CDR3 DNA follows: TGTGCCAGCAGCTTCCGGGGGGCTTACACTGAAGCTTTCTTT. Filled out from reference TRBV5-4 and TRBJ1-1, the complete variable domain reads ETGVTQSPTHLIKTRGQQVTLRCSSQSGHNTVSWYQQALGQGPQFIFQYYREEENGRGNFPPRFSGLQFPNYSSELNVNALELDDSALYLCASSFRGAYTEAFFGQGTRLTVV.

The rearrangement joins TRBV5-8 to TRBJ1-2, with 7 bases lining up with TRBD1. Trimming removed 4 bases from V and 4 bases from J; junction bases left unmatched: 4. The CDR3 extends over 13 amino acids. The germline V gene has CDR1 SGHTS and CDR2 YDEGEE. The DNA for the CDR3 is TGTGCCAGCAGCCACGGGACAGTCTATGGCTACACCTTC. As protein: CASSHGTVYGYTF.

This clone appeared a single time. The chain joins TRBV6-5 to TRBJ2-5, with TRBD1 matching 7 bases. After removal of 1 base from V and 3 bases from J, the junction contained 5 bases not matched to a gene. Germline V lookup: CDR1 MNHEY, CDR2 SVGAGI. The CDR3 covers 15 residues. CDR3 amino acids: CASSYWSGGEETQYF. The CDR3 nucleotides read TGTGCCAGCAGTTACTGGTCAGGGGGTGAAGAGACCCAGTACTTC.

The chain joins TRBV18 to TRBJ2-7; 8 positions match TRBD2. V trimming: 4 bases; J trimming: 1 base; junction bases outside the gene matches: 9. Germline V gene sequence: CDR1 KGHSH, CDR2 LQKENI. The CDR3 runs 16 residues. CDR3 loop: CASSLTGTSASYEQYF. CDR3 sequence (DNA): TGTGCCAGCTCACTCACCGGGACTAGTGCGTCCTACGAGCAGTACTTC.

The CDR3: CASSPQLQETQYF. The CDR3 DNA is TGTGCCAGCTCACCTCAGCTCCAAGAGACCCAGTACTTC. This chain joins TRBV18 and TRBJ2-5; D ambiguous. CDR3 length: 13 amino acids. Germline V lookup: CDR1 KGHSH, CDR2 LQKENI. Between the trimmed V and J ends, which lost 3 bases and 1 base, there was a span of 6 bases.

The CDR3 DNA reads TGTGCCAGCAGCCTCCAGGGGTTAGGCGAGCAGTACTTC. Residues: CASSLQGLGEQYF. The chain uses TRBV5-4 and TRBJ2-7; D is possibly TRBD1 (6 bases). Trimming cost V 4 bases and J 6 bases, with 14 bases left between them. This CDR3 region has 13 residues. Germline V gives CDR1 SGHNT, CDR2 YYREEE (reference sequence).

This chain joins TRBV2 and TRBJ2-7; perhaps D is TRBD1 or TRBD2 (6 bases each). V lost 6 bases and J lost 4, with 19 bases in between. The CDR3 totals 15 residues. Germline CDR1 reads SNHLY; CDR2 reads FYNNEI. CDR3 amino acids: CASSPNPGAGYEQYF. Written as DNA, the CDR3 is TGTGCCAGCAGCCCCAATCCGGGGGCAGGGTACGAGCAGTACTTC.